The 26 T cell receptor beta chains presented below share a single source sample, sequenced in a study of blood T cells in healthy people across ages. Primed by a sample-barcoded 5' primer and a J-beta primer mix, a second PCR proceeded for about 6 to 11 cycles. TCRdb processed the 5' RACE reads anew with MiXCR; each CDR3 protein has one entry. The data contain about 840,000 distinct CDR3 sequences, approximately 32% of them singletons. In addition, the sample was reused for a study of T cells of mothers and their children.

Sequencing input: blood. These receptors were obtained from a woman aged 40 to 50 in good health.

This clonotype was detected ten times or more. As DNA, the CDR3 is TGCAGCGTTGGCCGGGACAGTAGTAATGAAAAACTGTTTTTT. It encodes CSVGRDSSNEKLFF. The chain uses TRBV29-1 and TRBJ1-4; 7 positions match TRBD1. CDR1 and CDR2 from the germline V gene are SQVTM and ANQGSEA. This CDR3 has 14 amino acids. The V and J ends lost 4 bases and 4 bases, in that order; junction bases with no gene match: 6.

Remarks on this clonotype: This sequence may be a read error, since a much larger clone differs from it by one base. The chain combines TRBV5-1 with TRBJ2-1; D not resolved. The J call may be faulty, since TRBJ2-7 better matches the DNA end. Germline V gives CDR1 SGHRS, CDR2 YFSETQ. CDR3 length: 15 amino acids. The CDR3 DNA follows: TGCGCCAGCAGCTTGGGACCCAGCCAGTACAATGAGCAGTACTTC. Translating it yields CASSLGPSQYNEQYF.

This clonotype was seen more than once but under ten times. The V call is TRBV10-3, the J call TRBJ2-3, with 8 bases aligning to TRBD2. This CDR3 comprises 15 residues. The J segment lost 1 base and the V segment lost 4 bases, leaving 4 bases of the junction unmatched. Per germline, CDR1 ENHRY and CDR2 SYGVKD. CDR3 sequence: CAISALGGGTDTQYF. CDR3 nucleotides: TGTGCCATCAGTGCCCTCGGGGGGGGCACAGATACGCAGTATTTT.

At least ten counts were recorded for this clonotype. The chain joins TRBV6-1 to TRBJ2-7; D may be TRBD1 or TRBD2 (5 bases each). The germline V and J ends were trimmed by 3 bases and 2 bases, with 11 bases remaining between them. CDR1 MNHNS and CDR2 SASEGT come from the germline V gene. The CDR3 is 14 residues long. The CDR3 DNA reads TGTGCCAGCAGTGAGAGGGGTGGAGCCTACGAGCAGTACTTC. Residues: CASSERGGAYEQYF.

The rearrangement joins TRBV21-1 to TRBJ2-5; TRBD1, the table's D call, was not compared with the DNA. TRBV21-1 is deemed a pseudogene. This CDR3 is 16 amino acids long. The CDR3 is CASCPRAGRLQETQYF. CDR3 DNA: TGTGCCAGCTGCCCACGGGCAGGGAGGCTCCAAGAGACCCAGTACTTC.

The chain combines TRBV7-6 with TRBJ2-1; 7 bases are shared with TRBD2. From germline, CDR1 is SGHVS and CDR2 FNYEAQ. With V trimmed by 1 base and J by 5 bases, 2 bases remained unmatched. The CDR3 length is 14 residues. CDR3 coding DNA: TGTGCCAGCAGCTTAGGGACTAGGAACAATGAGCAGTTCTTC. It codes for CASSLGTRNNEQFF.

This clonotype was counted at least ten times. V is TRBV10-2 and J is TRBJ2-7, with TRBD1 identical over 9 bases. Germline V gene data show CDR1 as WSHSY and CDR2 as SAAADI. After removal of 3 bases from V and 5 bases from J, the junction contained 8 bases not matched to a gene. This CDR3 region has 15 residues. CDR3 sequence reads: CASSEWDRVINEQYF. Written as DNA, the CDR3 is TGCGCCAGCAGTGAATGGGACAGGGTTATCAACGAGCAGTACTTC.

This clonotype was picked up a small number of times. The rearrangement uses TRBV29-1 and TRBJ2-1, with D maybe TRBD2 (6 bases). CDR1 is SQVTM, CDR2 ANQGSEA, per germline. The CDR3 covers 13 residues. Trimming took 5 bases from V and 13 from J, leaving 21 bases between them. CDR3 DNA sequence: TGCAGCGTTAACGACCCCGGGGGAGAGACCCAGTTCTTC. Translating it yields CSVNDPGGETQFF.

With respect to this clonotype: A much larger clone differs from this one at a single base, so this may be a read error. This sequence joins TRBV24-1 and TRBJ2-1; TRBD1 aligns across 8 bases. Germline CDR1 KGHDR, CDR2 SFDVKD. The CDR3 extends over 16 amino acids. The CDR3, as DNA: TGTACCACCAGTGATTTCACAGGACAGGGTGGCCATGAGCAGTTCTTC. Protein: CTTSDFTGQGGHEQFF.

CDR3 residues: CASSLTTPDTQYF. The CDR3 DNA follows: TGTGCCAGCAGCTTAACAACCCCAGATACGCAGTATTTT. The chain joins TRBV7-3 to TRBJ2-3; D is ambiguous. V was clipped by 0 bases and J by 4 bases, with 5 bases between them. The CDR3 contains 13 residues. The germline V gene encodes CDR1 SGHTA and CDR2 FQGTGA.

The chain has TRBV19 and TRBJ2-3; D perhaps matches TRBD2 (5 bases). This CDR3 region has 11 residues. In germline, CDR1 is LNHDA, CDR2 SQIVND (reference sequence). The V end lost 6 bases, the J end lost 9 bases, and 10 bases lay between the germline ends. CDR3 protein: CASRDFGTQYF. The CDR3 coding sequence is TGTGCCAGTAGGGACTTCGGAACGCAGTATTTT.

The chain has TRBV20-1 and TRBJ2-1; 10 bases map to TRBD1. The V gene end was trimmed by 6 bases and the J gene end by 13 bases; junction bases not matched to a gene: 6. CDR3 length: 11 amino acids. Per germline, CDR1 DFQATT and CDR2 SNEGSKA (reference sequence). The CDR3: CSAWDRGIQFF. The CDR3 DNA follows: TGCAGTGCCTGGGACAGGGGAATCCAGTTCTTC.

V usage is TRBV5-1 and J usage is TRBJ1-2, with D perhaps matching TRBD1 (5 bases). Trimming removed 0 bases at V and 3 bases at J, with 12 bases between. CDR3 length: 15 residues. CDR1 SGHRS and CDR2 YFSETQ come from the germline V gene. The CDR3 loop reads CASSLVPGTYYGYTF. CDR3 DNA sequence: TGCGCCAGCAGCTTGGTTCCAGGGACGTACTATGGCTACACCTTC.

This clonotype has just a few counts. The CDR3 region is CSARDTVGGARQTQYF. CDR3 sequence (DNA): TGCAGTGCTAGAGATACGGTAGGGGGGGCGCGACAGACCCAGTACTTC. V is TRBV20-1 and J is TRBJ2-5; the D gene is possibly TRBD2 (7 bases). The CDR3 has 16 residues. V shed 0 bases and J shed 6 bases, with 20 bases lying between them. From germline, CDR1 is DFQATT and CDR2 SNEGSKA (reference sequence).

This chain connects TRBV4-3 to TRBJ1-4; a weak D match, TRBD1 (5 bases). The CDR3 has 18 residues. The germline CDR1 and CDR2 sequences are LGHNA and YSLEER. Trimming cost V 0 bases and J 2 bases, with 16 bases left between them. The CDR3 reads CASSQDLTGHGTNEKLFF. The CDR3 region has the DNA TGCGCCAGCAGCCAAGATCTCACCGGACACGGGACTAATGAAAAACTGTTTTTT.

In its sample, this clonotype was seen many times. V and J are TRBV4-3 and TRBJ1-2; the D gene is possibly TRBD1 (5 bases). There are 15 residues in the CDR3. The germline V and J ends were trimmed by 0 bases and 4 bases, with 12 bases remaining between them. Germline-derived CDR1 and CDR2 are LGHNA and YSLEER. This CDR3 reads CASSQDRQLSYGYTF. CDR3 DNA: TGCGCCAGCAGCCAAGATAGACAGCTTTCCTATGGCTACACCTTC.

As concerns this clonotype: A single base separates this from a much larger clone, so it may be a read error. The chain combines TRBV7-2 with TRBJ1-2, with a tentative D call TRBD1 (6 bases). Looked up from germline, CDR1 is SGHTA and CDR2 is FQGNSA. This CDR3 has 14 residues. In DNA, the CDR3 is TGTGCCGGCAGCCCTCAGGGGCAGGGCTATGGCTACACCTTC. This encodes CAGSPQGQGYGYTF.

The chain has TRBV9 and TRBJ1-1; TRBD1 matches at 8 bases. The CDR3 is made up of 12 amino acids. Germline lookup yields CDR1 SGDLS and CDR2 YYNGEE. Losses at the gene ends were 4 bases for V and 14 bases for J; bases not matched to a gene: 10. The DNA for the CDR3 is TGTGCCAGCAGCCGAACGGACAGGGATCAATTCTTT. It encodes CASSRTDRDQFF.

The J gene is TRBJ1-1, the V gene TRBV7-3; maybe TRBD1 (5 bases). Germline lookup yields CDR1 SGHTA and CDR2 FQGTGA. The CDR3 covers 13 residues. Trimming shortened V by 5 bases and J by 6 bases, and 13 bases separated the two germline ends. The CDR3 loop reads CASSVTGDAEAFF. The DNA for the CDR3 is TGTGCCAGCAGCGTGACGGGGGACGCTGAAGCTTTCTTT.

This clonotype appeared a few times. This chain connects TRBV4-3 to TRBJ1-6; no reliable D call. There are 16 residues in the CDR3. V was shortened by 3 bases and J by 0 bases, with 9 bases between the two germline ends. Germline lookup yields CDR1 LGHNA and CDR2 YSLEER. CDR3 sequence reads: CASSQGGSSYNSPLHF. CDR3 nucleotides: TGCGCCAGCAGCCAGGGAGGTAGCTCCTATAATTCACCCCTCCACTTT.

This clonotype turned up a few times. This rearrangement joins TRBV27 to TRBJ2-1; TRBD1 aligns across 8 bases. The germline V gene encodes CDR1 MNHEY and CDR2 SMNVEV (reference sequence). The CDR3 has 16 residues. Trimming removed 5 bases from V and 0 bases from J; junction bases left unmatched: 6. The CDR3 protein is CASSTRTGSSYNEQFF. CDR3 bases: TGTGCCAGCAGTACCCGGACAGGGAGCTCCTACAATGAGCAGTTCTTC.

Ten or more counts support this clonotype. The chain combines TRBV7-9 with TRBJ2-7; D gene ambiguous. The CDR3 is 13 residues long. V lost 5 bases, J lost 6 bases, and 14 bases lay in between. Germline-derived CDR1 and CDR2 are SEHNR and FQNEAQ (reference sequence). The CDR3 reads CASSETLYSEQYF. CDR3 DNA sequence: TGTGCCAGCAGCGAAACACTTTATAGCGAGCAGTACTTC. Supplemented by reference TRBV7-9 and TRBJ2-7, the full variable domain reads DTGVSQNPRHKITKRGQNVTFRCDPISEHNRLYWYRQTLGQGPEFLTYFQNEAQLEKSRLLSDRFSAERPKGSFSTLEIQRTEQGDSAMYLCASSETLYSEQYFGPGTRLTVT.

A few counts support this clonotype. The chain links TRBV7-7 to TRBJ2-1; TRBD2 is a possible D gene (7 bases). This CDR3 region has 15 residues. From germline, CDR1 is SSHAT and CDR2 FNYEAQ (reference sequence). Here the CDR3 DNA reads TGTACTAGCAGCTTATCATTCGGGGGGCAGAATGAGCAGTTCTTC. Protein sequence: CTSSLSFGGQNEQFF.

The CDR3 sequence is CASSQGRFGDEQYF. The CDR3 DNA is TGTGCCAGCAGCCAGGGACGGTTTGGGGACGAGCAGTACTTC. The chain employs TRBV3-1 and TRBJ2-7; D assignment may be TRBD1 or TRBD2 (5 bases each). Looked up from germline, CDR1 is LGHDT and CDR2 is YNNKEL (reference sequence). Trimming pared 3 bases from V and 5 bases from J, leaving 14 bases between. The CDR3 runs 14 residues.

CDR3 loop: CASSQEQALNEKLFF. The DNA of the CDR3 is TGCGCCAGCAGCCAAGAACAAGCACTAAATGAAAAACTGTTTTTT. The chain links TRBV4-3 to TRBJ1-4, with D uncertain. Trimming cost V 0 bases and J 5 bases, with 10 bases left between them. Germline loops: CDR1 LGHNA, CDR2 YSLEER. The CDR3 length is 15 residues.

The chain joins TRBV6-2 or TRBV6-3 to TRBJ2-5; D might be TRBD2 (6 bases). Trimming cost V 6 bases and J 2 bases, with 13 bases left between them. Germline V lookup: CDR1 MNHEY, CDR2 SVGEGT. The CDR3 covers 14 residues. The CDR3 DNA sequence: TGTGCCAGCAGGCGGGCAGGGAGGCAAGAGACCCAGTACTTC. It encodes CASRRAGRQETQYF.